These 29 T cell receptor beta chains came from one sample sequenced in a study of blood T cell repertoires in COVID-19. Assay used: immunoSEQ multiplex PCR; TCRdb lists only in-frame clones, some missing. Of 300,000 to 400,000 clones in the sample, roughly 86% were seen once. Sequenced: peripheral blood. Receptors were obtained from a woman between 55 and 75 years old with COVID-19, enrolled during active disease.

The chain couples TRBV30 to TRBJ2-3, with D possibly TRBD2 on 6 matching bases. This CDR3 is built from 15 residues. The V end was cut by 0 bases, the J end by 6 bases, with 16 bases between. Germline assignment: CDR1 GTSNPN and CDR2 SVGIG (reference sequence). The DNA for the CDR3 is TGTGCCTGGAGTGTAGGAGGGACGGTTTCTGATACGCAGTATTTT. Encoded protein: CAWSVGGTVSDTQYF. The whole variable domain, filled in from reference TRBV30 and TRBJ2-3, reads SQTIHQWPATLVQPVGSPLSLECTVEGTSNPNLYWYRQAAGRGLQLLFYSVGIGQISSEVPQNLSASRPQDRQFILSSKKLLLSDSGFYLCAWSVGGTVSDTQYFGPGTRLTVL.

This chain links TRBV6-5 with TRBJ2-7, with TRBD1 identical over 7 bases. Trimming took 5 bases from V and 1 from J; bases not matched to a gene: 8. The germline CDR1 and CDR2 sequences are MNHEY and SVGAGI. This CDR3 is built from 15 residues. The CDR3 nucleotides read TGTGCCAGCAGTACTAAAGGGGGCAGATCCTACGAGCAGTACTTC. This translates into CASSTKGGRSYEQYF.

The chain has TRBV5-6 and TRBJ1-1, with D tentatively TRBD1 (5 bases). Germline CDR1 and CDR2: SGHDT and YYEEEE. The CDR3 is made up of 14 amino acids. V lost 4 bases and J lost 1, with 11 bases in between. CDR3 sequence reads: CASSHNRRNTEAFF. In DNA form, the CDR3 reads TGTGCCAGCAGCCATAACAGGAGGAACACTGAAGCTTTCTTT.

V is TRBV7-2 and J is TRBJ2-1, with 9 bases identical to TRBD2. This CDR3 has 15 residues. Germline CDR1 reads SGHTA; CDR2 reads FQGNSA. Germline trimming cut 2 bases from V and 5 bases from J; bases unmatched to any gene: 4. In DNA, the CDR3 is TGTGCCAGCAGCTTACTAGCGGGGCCAGACAATGAGCAGTTCTTC. Its translation is CASSLLAGPDNEQFF.

The rearrangement uses TRBV19 and TRBJ2-7; 10 bases are a match to TRBD1. The trim removed 8 bases at V and 5 bases at J, leaving 6 bases unmatched. The CDR3 length is 13 residues. In germline, CDR1 is LNHDA, CDR2 SQIVND (reference sequence). CDR3 bases: TGTGCCAGTGGCGGACAGGGGGTCAACGAGCAGTACTTC. Protein: CASGGQGVNEQYF. Based on the CDR3 plus reference TRBV19 and TRBJ2-7, the full variable domain is DGGITQSPKYLFRKEGQNVTLSCEQNLNHDAMYWYRQDPGQGLRLIYYSQIVNDFQKGDIAEGYSVSREKKESFPLTVTSAQKNPTAFYLCASGGQGVNEQYFGPGTRLTVT.

This clone was detected once. The V gene is TRBV7-2, the J gene TRBJ1-1; TRBD1 matches 7 bases. This CDR3 contains 14 residues. Germline loops: CDR1 SGHTA, CDR2 FQGNSA. V gave up 5 bases and J gave up 2 bases; unmatched junction bases: 5. CDR3 DNA: TGTGCCAGCAGCGTGGGACAGCCAAACACTGAAGCTTTCTTT. Protein: CASSVGQPNTEAFF.

The chain combines TRBV29-1 with TRBJ1-2; the D gene is possibly TRBD1 (6 bases). The length of the CDR3 is 12 residues. V dropped 5 bases and J dropped 6 bases, with 13 bases sitting between them. The germline gives CDR1 SQVTM, CDR2 ANQGSEA. CDR3 region: CSVLQGVDGYTF. As DNA, the CDR3 is TGCAGCGTTCTACAGGGAGTAGATGGCTACACCTTC.

This clone was recorded once. The chain links TRBV30 to TRBJ1-1; 7 bases are a match to TRBD1. CDR3 length equals 12 residues. V lost 2 bases and J lost 5; bases outside the gene matches: 2. Germline CDR1 GTSNPN, CDR2 SVGIG (reference sequence). In DNA, the CDR3 is TGTGCCTGGAGTCGGACAGGTACTGAAGCTTTCTTT. Encoded protein: CAWSRTGTEAFF.

The CDR3 nucleotides read TGTGCCAGCAGTTTTTGGCAGGGGAGCACCGGGGAGCTGTTTTTT. Amino acids: CASSFWQGSTGELFF. This sequence joins TRBV27 and TRBJ2-2, with D perhaps matching TRBD1 (6 bases). V gave up 3 bases and J gave up 4 bases, with 12 bases separating them. The germline CDR1 and CDR2 sequences are MNHEY and SMNVEV (reference sequence). The CDR3 loop spans 15 amino acids.

The chain joins TRBV7-9 to TRBJ1-1; TRBD1 might be the D (5 bases). This CDR3 comprises 13 residues. V lost 3 bases, J lost 6 bases, and 11 bases lay in between. CDR1 SEHNR and CDR2 FQNEAQ come from the germline V gene (reference sequence). DNA of the CDR3: TGTGCCAGCAGCTTTCGAGACAGCCCTGAAGCTTTCTTT. Amino acids: CASSFRDSPEAFF.

This clone was observed a single time. The J gene is TRBJ1-1, the V gene TRBV12-5; D remains ambiguous. V lost 0 bases and J 7 bases, leaving 9 bases between the germline ends. The germline V gene encodes CDR1 LGHNT and CDR2 FRNRAP. The CDR3 is 13 amino acids. CDR3 amino acids: CASGLVWAGEAFF. CDR3 nucleotide sequence: TGTGCTAGTGGTTTGGTTTGGGCAGGTGAAGCTTTCTTT.

This chain links TRBV19 with TRBJ1-1; the D gene is possibly TRBD1 (6 bases). Per germline, CDR1 LNHDA and CDR2 SQIVND (reference sequence). CDR3 length: 14 residues. The germline V and J ends were trimmed by 6 bases and 0 bases, with 11 bases remaining between them. CDR3 DNA: TGTGCCAGTAGCCGGGGGGGCGTGAACACTGAAGCTTTCTTT. It specifies CASSRGGVNTEAFF.

CDR3 protein: CASSGDLFGALHF. The CDR3 DNA follows: TGTGCCAGCAGCGGAGACCTTTTCGGGGCCCTCCACTTT. This rearrangement joins TRBV9 to TRBJ1-6; no firm D call. Germline V gives CDR1 SGDLS, CDR2 YYNGEE. Trimming took off 3 bases at V and 14 bases at J, with 15 bases between the two ends. The CDR3 contains 13 residues.

The rearrangement uses TRBV7-8 and TRBJ2-5, with 10 nucleotides matching TRBD2. The trim removed 0 bases at V and 6 bases at J, leaving 7 bases unmatched. Germline V gene data show CDR1 as SGHVS and CDR2 as FQNEAQ. This CDR3 is 16 amino acids long. The CDR3 bases are TGTGCCAGCAGCTTAGCGAGGGCACTAGCGGGGAAGACCCAGTACTTC. This sequence encodes CASSLARALAGKTQYF.

The rearrangement uses TRBV27 and TRBJ2-6, with D possibly TRBD1 on 6 matching bases. Germline V gene sequence: CDR1 MNHEY, CDR2 SMNVEV (reference sequence). The germline V and J ends were trimmed by 4 bases and 0 bases, with 10 bases remaining between them. The CDR3 is 16 amino acids. The CDR3 coding sequence is TGTGCCAGCAGTTCCGGACAGCACTCTGGGGCCAACGTCCTGACTTTC. Translating it yields CASSSGQHSGANVLTF.

The chain recombines TRBV7-8 with TRBJ2-7; 7 bases agree with TRBD1. Germline-derived CDR1 and CDR2 are SGHVS and FQNEAQ. The length of the CDR3 is 15 residues. V lost 3 bases, J lost 3 bases, and 8 bases stayed unmatched. The CDR3 DNA reads TGTGCCAGCAGCTTCATTGGGTCAGGGGGCTACGAGCAGTACTTC. Translation: CASSFIGSGGYEQYF.

V and J are TRBV30 and TRBJ2-1; 10 bases match TRBD2. This CDR3 spans 16 amino acids. Germline V gene sequence: CDR1 GTSNPN, CDR2 SVGIG (reference sequence). Germline trimming cut 2 bases from V and 1 base from J; bases unmatched to any gene: 5. CDR3 in DNA: TGTGCCTGGAGTTTCCGGACTAGCGGTTCCTACAATGAGCAGTTCTTC. As protein: CAWSFRTSGSYNEQFF.

The V and J genes are TRBV7-2 and TRBJ2-2; D not certain. CDR1 and CDR2 from the germline V gene are SGHTA and FQGNSA. The V gene lost 2 bases and the J gene lost 6 bases, with 7 bases spanning the gap. The CDR3 contains 13 residues. CDR3 nucleotides: TGTGCCAGCAGCTTACGTCCAGCCGGGGAGCTGTTTTTT. Translation gives CASSLRPAGELFF.

The chain combines TRBV28 with TRBJ1-1; 7 nucleotides align to TRBD1. This CDR3 comprises 15 residues. V dropped 7 bases and J dropped 4; count of bases not matched to a gene: 12. CDR1 is MDHEN and CDR2 is SYDVKM in the germline V gene. This chain's CDR3 is CASILTGTLGTEAFF. The CDR3, as DNA: TGTGCCAGCATTCTGACAGGGACCCTTGGCACTGAAGCTTTCTTT.

This chain uses TRBV4-1 with TRBJ2-7, with a weak D call TRBD2 (6 bases). Deletions cut 1 base from V and 4 bases from J, with 23 bases between. This CDR3 spans 18 amino acids. The V gene's germline CDR1 is MGHRA and CDR2 YSYEKL. In DNA, the CDR3 is TGCGCCAGCAGCCAAGGTCCCATCTACCCGACTAGAGGGTACGAGCAGTACTTC. As protein: CASSQGPIYPTRGYEQYF.

The CDR3 DNA reads as TGCGCCAGCAGCTTCAGACTAGCGGGGGAAACTAGCACAGATACGCAGTATTTT. This encodes CASSFRLAGETSTDTQYF. This sequence joins TRBV5-1 and TRBJ2-3; TRBD2 matches at 12 bases. Germline V gene data show CDR1 as SGHRS and CDR2 as YFSETQ. The CDR3 is made up of 18 amino acids. After removal of 2 bases from V and 0 bases from J, the junction contained 7 bases not matched to a gene.

V is TRBV7-9 and J is TRBJ2-2; tentatively, D is TRBD1 (6 bases). Germline loops: CDR1 SEHNR, CDR2 FQNEAQ (reference sequence). The CDR3 covers 15 residues. With 5 bases removed from V and 4 bases from J, the gap between germline ends came to 14 bases. The CDR3 here is CASSRQVLRTGELFF. As DNA, the CDR3 is TGTGCCAGCAGCCGACAGGTCTTACGCACCGGGGAGCTGTTTTTT.

The chain employs TRBV7-3 and TRBJ2-5; 8 bases are a match to TRBD1. V was clipped by 5 bases and J by 1 base; unmatched bases: 6. Per the germline V gene, CDR1 is SGHTA and CDR2 is FQGTGA. CDR3 length: 15 residues. CDR3 in amino acids: CASSQGQVIQETQYF. Written as DNA, the CDR3 is TGTGCCAGCAGCCAGGGACAGGTGATCCAAGAGACCCAGTACTTC. The variable domain in full, completed from reference TRBV7-3 and TRBJ2-5, reads GAGVSQTPSNKVTEKGKYVELRCDPISGHTALYWYRQSLGQGPEFLIYFQGTGAADDSGLPNDRFFAVRPEGSVSTLKIQRTERGDSAVYLCASSQGQVIQETQYFGPGTRLLVL.

V gene TRBV2 combines with J gene TRBJ1-2, with D perhaps TRBD1 (5 bases). This CDR3 comprises 16 residues. The V end lost 6 bases, the J end lost 0 bases, and 17 bases lay between the germline ends. CDR1 is SNHLY, CDR2 FYNNEI, per germline. This CDR3 reads CASRRDGHSSNYGYTF. The DNA for the CDR3 is TGTGCCAGCAGGAGAGACGGACACTCCTCTAACTATGGCTACACCTTC.

This clone was detected a few times. This chain joins TRBV7-6 and TRBJ1-1; the D gene is possibly TRBD1 (5 bases). Germline V CDR1 and CDR2: SGHVS, FNYEAQ. This CDR3 is 13 amino acids long. Trimming took 5 bases from V and 5 from J, leaving 12 bases between them. The CDR3 DNA is TGTGCCAGCAGCCGAGCAGGGATTACTGAAGCTTTCTTT. Its protein is CASSRAGITEAFF.

The chain uses TRBV7-9 and TRBJ1-3; D is ambiguous. Germline CDR1 reads SEHNR; CDR2 reads FQNEAQ (reference sequence). With 3 bases removed from V and 4 bases from J, the gap between germline ends came to 7 bases. The CDR3 loop spans 13 amino acids. CDR3 sequence: CASSFGFGNTIYF. The CDR3 DNA follows: TGTGCCAGCAGCTTCGGTTTCGGAAACACCATATATTTT. The variable domain in full, with the rest retrieved from reference TRBV7-9 and TRBJ1-3, is DTGVSQNPRHKITKRGQNVTFRCDPISEHNRLYWYRQTLGQGPEFLTYFQNEAQLEKSRLLSDRFSAERPKGSFSTLEIQRTEQGDSAMYLCASSFGFGNTIYFGEGSWLTVV.

CDR3 in amino acids: CASSPVLAGGLREQFF. CDR3 bases: TGTGCCAGCAGCCCGGTATTAGCGGGGGGGCTTCGCGAGCAGTTCTTC. The chain uses TRBV7-2 and TRBJ2-1, with 11 bases lining up with TRBD2. This CDR3 is built from 16 residues. CDR1 SGHTA and CDR2 FQGNSA come from the germline V gene. The V segment lost 5 bases and the J segment 10 bases; nucleotides outside the gene matches: 13.

This clone turned up a few times. The rearrangement links TRBV7-9 to TRBJ1-4, with 8 positions matching TRBD1. There are 15 residues in the CDR3. The J segment lost 5 bases and the V segment lost 7 bases, leaving 9 bases of the junction unmatched. From germline, CDR1 is SEHNR and CDR2 FQNEAQ (reference sequence). The CDR3 is CASTGAGQANEKLFF. Written as DNA, the CDR3 is TGTGCCAGCACTGGGGCGGGACAGGCAAATGAAAAACTGTTTTTT.

The chain joins TRBV5-1 to TRBJ2-1; 7 nucleotides align to TRBD2. J gave up 10 bases and V 0 bases, and 7 bases lay outside the gene matches. The CDR3 has 14 amino acids. Per germline, CDR1 SGHRS and CDR2 YFSETQ. The CDR3, as DNA: TGCGCCAGCAGCTTGGGGGAGGGTGTTGGGGAGCAGTTCTTC. It translates to CASSLGEGVGEQFF.